The 5 T cell receptor beta chains below all came from one sample that was sequenced in a study of cytomegalovirus exposure and HLA in healthy donors. The PCR contained 60 Vbeta and 13 Jbeta primers. TCRdb keeps only in-frame clones here, not all; method: immunoSEQ multiplex PCR. The data contain roughly 150,000 clones, over 60% of them singletons. Material for sequencing was PBMCs. These receptors were taken from a male donor in good health and CMV-seronegative.

This rearrangement joins TRBV30 to TRBJ1-4; 8 bases map to TRBD1. Trimming took 3 bases from V and 3 from J; bases not matched to a gene: 6. CDR1 and CDR2 (germline): GTSNPN, SVGIG (reference sequence). This CDR3 contains 15 residues. The CDR3: CAWSPDRGANEKLFF. The DNA for the CDR3 is TGTGCCTGGAGCCCCGACAGGGGTGCTAATGAAAAACTGTTTTTT.

The chain links TRBV18 to TRBJ2-3, with D possibly TRBD2 on 5 matching bases. Per germline, CDR1 KGHSH and CDR2 LQKENI. The CDR3 is made up of 15 amino acids. V dropped 3 bases and J dropped 2 bases, with 12 bases sitting between them. CDR3 region: CASSPTGSSTDTQYF. The CDR3 coding sequence is TGTGCCAGCTCACCGACGGGATCTTCCACAGATACGCAGTATTTT.

The chain uses TRBV5-4 and TRBJ2-5; tentatively, D is TRBD1 (6 bases). Looked up from germline, CDR1 is SGHNT and CDR2 is YYREEE (reference sequence). CDR3 length: 13 residues. Trimming cost V 4 bases and J 5 bases, with 12 bases left between them. This chain's CDR3 is CASSSNRVETQYF. The CDR3 DNA reads as TGTGCCAGCAGCAGTAACAGGGTGGAGACCCAGTACTTC.

The rearrangement joins TRBV18 to TRBJ1-1; D may be TRBD1 (5 bases). Deletions cut 3 bases from V and 8 bases from J, with 13 bases between. The CDR3 covers 13 residues. Germline CDR1 KGHSH, CDR2 LQKENI. The CDR3 DNA is TGTGCCAGCTCACCCTCCCTATCAGGGGAAGCTTTCTTT. This codes for CASSPSLSGEAFF.

The gene calls are TRBV11-2 and TRBJ2-1; D is perhaps TRBD2 (5 bases). V was shortened by 3 bases and J by 4 bases, with 7 bases between the two germline ends. There are 13 residues in the CDR3. The V gene's germline CDR1 is SGHAT and CDR2 FQNNGV. The CDR3 spells CASSLTKYNEQFF. The CDR3 DNA follows: TGTGCCAGCAGCTTGACTAAATACAATGAGCAGTTCTTC.